Presented here are 24 T cell receptor beta chains from one specimen sequenced in a study of control samples from healthy donors and cancer patients. Repertoires were generated with immunoSEQ multiplex PCR, while TCRdb's copy carries only in-frame clones and drops some. The top ten hold 6% to 8% of the sample, which has 80,000 or so clones, roughly 92% seen once. Sequenced input: blood. The origin of the receptors is a woman between 40 and 55 years old in good health.

V usage is TRBV2 and J usage is TRBJ1-1; D is possibly TRBD1 (5 bases). With 2 bases removed from V and 1 base from J, the gap between germline ends came to 8 bases. Germline V CDR1 and CDR2: SNHLY, FYNNEI. CDR3 size: 14 residues. As DNA, the CDR3 is TGTGCCAGCAGTGAACAGGGTAAGAACACTGAAGCTTTCTTT. Protein sequence: CASSEQGKNTEAFF.

The V and J genes are TRBV6-5 and TRBJ2-2; 10 bases match TRBD2. CDR1 and CDR2 from the germline V gene are MNHEY and SVGAGI. Trimming removed 8 bases from V and 6 bases from J; junction bases left unmatched: 9. The CDR3 covers 15 residues. The CDR3 reads CASPRTSGDSGELFF. DNA of the CDR3: TGTGCCAGCCCAAGGACTAGCGGCGACTCCGGGGAGCTGTTTTTT.

The rearrangement joins TRBV19 to TRBJ1-5, with D hard to call. Trimming pared 5 bases from V and 2 bases from J, leaving 13 bases between. Germline V gene sequence: CDR1 LNHDA, CDR2 SQIVND (reference sequence). The CDR3 is 15 amino acids. CDR3 nucleotides: TGTGCCAGTAGTGTTTGGGGAGACGGCAATCAGCCCCAGCATTTT. Protein: CASSVWGDGNQPQHF.

CDR3 loop: CASSQVSGTGVDNEQYF. In DNA form, the CDR3 reads TGCGCCAGCAGCCAAGTAAGTGGGACAGGGGTCGATAACGAGCAGTACTTC. The J gene is TRBJ2-7, the V gene TRBV4-1; 10 bases agree with TRBD1. From germline, CDR1 is MGHRA and CDR2 YSYEKL. Germline trimming cut 1 base from V and 5 bases from J; bases unmatched to any gene: 11. This CDR3 is built from 17 residues.

In this sample, this clone turned up once. The genes are TRBV6-5 and TRBJ1-2; D is ambiguous. Trimming took off 7 bases at V and 7 bases at J, with 22 bases between the two ends. The CDR3 extends over 15 amino acids. The germline gives CDR1 MNHEY, CDR2 SVGAGI. The CDR3 spells CASTPLWAPGRGYTF. The CDR3 DNA follows: TGTGCCAGCACCCCACTATGGGCTCCCGGTCGTGGCTACACCTTC.

The chain couples TRBV7-8 to TRBJ2-3; TRBD2 is a possible D gene (6 bases). The CDR3 runs to 13 residues. The V end was cut by 2 bases, the J end by 10 bases, with 13 bases between. Germline CDR1 is SGHVS and CDR2 is FQNEAQ. CDR3 bases: TGTGCCAGCAGCTTATACGGCAGGGAGGCGCAGTATTTT. It is translated as CASSLYGREAQYF.

V usage is TRBV5-1 and J usage is TRBJ1-1; 8 bases agree with TRBD1. Trimming at V came to 6 bases and at J to 2 bases, leaving 3 bases not matched to a gene. Germline V lookup: CDR1 SGHRS, CDR2 YFSETQ. This CDR3 contains 13 residues. CDR3 DNA: TGCGCCAGCACGGACAGGGTAAACACTGAAGCTTTCTTT. Its protein is CASTDRVNTEAFF.

V gene TRBV27 combines with J gene TRBJ1-5; 8 bases agree with TRBD1. The V and J ends lost 6 bases and 2 bases, in that order; junction bases with no gene match: 6. From germline, CDR1 is MNHEY and CDR2 SMNVEV (reference sequence). The CDR3 runs 15 residues. DNA of the CDR3: TGTGCCAGCAGGCTACAGGGGGGGGGCAATCAGCCCCAGCATTTT. Translated, it gives CASRLQGGGNQPQHF.

This chain connects TRBV7-3 to TRBJ1-2; 9 nucleotides line up with TRBD1. This CDR3 contains 15 residues. Trimming at V came to 3 bases and at J to 2 bases, leaving 4 bases not matched to a gene. CDR1 and CDR2 (germline): SGHTA, FQGTGA. The CDR3 region is CASSFAGQGNYGYTF. The CDR3 coding sequence is TGTGCCAGCAGCTTCGCAGGACAGGGGAACTATGGCTACACCTTC.

The chain has TRBV7-6 and TRBJ2-7; D is undetermined. Germline CDR1 is SGHVS and CDR2 is FNYEAQ. CDR3 length equals 14 residues. Trimming cost V 3 bases and J 2 bases, with 11 bases left between them. CDR3 sequence: CASSFSSSPYEQYF. Written as DNA, the CDR3 is TGTGCCAGCAGCTTTAGTTCGAGTCCCTACGAGCAGTACTTC.

This clone was detected only once. The chain has TRBV18 and TRBJ1-3, with TRBD1 identical over 7 bases. This CDR3 has 14 residues. V dropped 8 bases and J dropped 2; count of bases not matched to a gene: 6. Germline V CDR1 and CDR2: KGHSH, LQKENI. The CDR3 reads CASNDRAAGNTIYF. As DNA, the CDR3 is TGTGCCAGCAACGACAGGGCCGCTGGAAACACCATATATTTT.

CDR3 DNA: TGTGCCAGCAGCTCGCGGGACGCAGATACGCAGTATTTT. Translation gives CASSSRDADTQYF. V usage is TRBV21-1 and J usage is TRBJ2-3; TRBD2 reflects the table's D call only, with no check against the DNA. TRBV21-1 is given as a pseudogene. The CDR3 has 13 residues.

J is TRBJ1-3 and V is TRBV29-1; no clear D gene. The germline CDR1 and CDR2 sequences are SQVTM and ANQGSEA. The CDR3 runs to 13 residues. Trimming left V 4 bases short and J 0 bases short, with 7 bases between. The CDR3, as DNA: TGCAGCGTTGTTCTGAACTCTGGAAACACCATATATTTT. The encoded protein is CSVVLNSGNTIYF.

The V gene is TRBV6-8, the J gene TRBJ1-4; D is unclear. The germline V gene has CDR1 MNHGY and CDR2 SAAAGT. The V gene lost 6 bases and the J gene lost 8 bases, with 19 bases spanning the gap. The CDR3 spans 15 residues. For the CDR3, the DNA is TGTGCCAGCAGCCACGGACCCACACATGGGGAAAAACTGTTTTTT. Translating it yields CASSHGPTHGEKLFF.

CDR3 nucleotide sequence: TGTGCCAGCAGTTACTATAACCAAGAGACCCAGTACTTC. The encoded protein is CASSYYNQETQYF. The V call is TRBV6-5, the J call TRBJ2-5; D call uncertain. The V end lost 1 base, the J end lost 0 bases, and 3 bases lay between the germline ends. The CDR3 has 13 residues. Germline values: CDR1 MNHEY, CDR2 SVGAGI.

This rearrangement joins TRBV6-2 or TRBV6-3 to TRBJ1-1; no definite D call. The ends were cut back, 4 bases at V and 1 base at J, with 7 bases in the middle. The CDR3 runs 13 residues. Germline V gene lookup returns CDR1 MNHEY and CDR2 SVGEGT. The CDR3 bases are TGTGCCAGCAGTTGGAGCAAGAACACTGAAGCTTTCTTT. Its protein is CASSWSKNTEAFF.

This sequence joins TRBV11-2 and TRBJ2-7, with D possibly matching TRBD2 (6 bases). V was cut by 5 bases and J by 0 bases, with 14 bases left in between. The CDR3 covers 15 residues. Germline V CDR1 and CDR2: SGHAT, FQNNGV. CDR3 nucleotides: TGTGCCAGCAGCGGAGGGGACTTTAGCTCCTACGAGCAGTACTTC. Its protein product is CASSGGDFSSYEQYF.

With respect to this clone: The CDR3 ends on some other residue instead of the conserved phenylalanine or tryptophan, so this is likely a read error. No DNA is shown, since the ends of the CDR3 on it are uncertain; the CDR3 is the one TCRdb lists. V usage is TRBV19 and J usage is TRBJ1-5; the table's D call, TRBD1, has no DNA check behind it. Counting both end residues, the CDR3 totals 12 amino acids. The germline V gene has CDR1 LNHDA and CDR2 SQIVND (reference sequence). CDR3 residues: CASSTYPGQLYC.

In DNA form, the CDR3 reads TGTGCCAGCCGGCCCCTGAGCTCCTACAATGAGCAGTTCTTC. Translating it yields CASRPLSSYNEQFF. The V gene is TRBV28, the J gene TRBJ2-1; unclear D gene. The germline V gene encodes CDR1 MDHEN and CDR2 SYDVKM. This CDR3 contains 14 residues. Trimming took off 8 bases at V and 0 bases at J, with 11 bases between the two ends.

This chain joins TRBV7-8 and TRBJ1-4, with D possibly being TRBD1 (6 bases). Trimming left V 5 bases short and J 4 bases short, with 17 bases between. The CDR3 covers 16 residues. The germline CDR1 and CDR2 sequences are SGHVS and FQNEAQ. CDR3: CASSATRTAVNEKLFF. DNA for the CDR3: TGTGCCAGCAGCGCGACCCGGACAGCTGTTAATGAAAAACTGTTTTTT.

Only one count was recorded for this clone. This chain joins TRBV9 and TRBJ1-4; D possibly corresponds to TRBD1 (6 bases). This CDR3 region has 15 residues. Germline-derived CDR1 and CDR2 are SGDLS and YYNGEE. The V and J ends lost 0 bases and 4 bases respectively, with 10 bases between them. CDR3 nucleotides: TGTGCCAGCAGCGTAGAAGGACAGTTTAATGAAAAACTGTTTTTT. Protein: CASSVEGQFNEKLFF.

This chain joins TRBV29-1 and TRBJ2-2; a possible D gene is TRBD1 (6 bases). The CDR3 extends over 13 amino acids. Germline V gene lookup returns CDR1 SQVTM and CDR2 ANQGSEA. The V end lost 7 bases, the J end lost 0 bases, and 9 bases lay between the germline ends. This CDR3 is CSGGHPNTGELFF. The CDR3 bases are TGCAGCGGGGGACACCCGAACACCGGGGAGCTGTTTTTT.

The chain employs TRBV5-4 and TRBJ1-3; D is unresolved. Trimming pared 3 bases from V and 0 bases from J, leaving 4 bases between. The CDR3 length is 13 residues. Germline CDR1 SGHNT, CDR2 YYREEE (reference sequence). This CDR3 reads CASSSSSGNTIYF. The CDR3 DNA is TGTGCCAGCAGCTCCAGCTCTGGAAACACCATATATTTT.

The J gene is TRBJ2-7, the V gene TRBV10-2; D not resolved. Germline assignment: CDR1 WSHSY and CDR2 SAAADI. The CDR3 is made up of 13 amino acids. Trimming shortened V by 3 bases and J by 5 bases, and 11 bases separated the two germline ends. CDR3 coding DNA: TGCGCCAGCAGTGAAAGTAGTTACAACGAGCAGTACTTC. It codes for CASSESSYNEQYF.